This TCR beta chain was identified during a study of cytomegalovirus exposure and HLA in healthy donors. Study-wide results and caveats: Within an earlier analysis, most TCR beta V segments proved productive either about 90% or about 30% of the time. Presence/absence analyses assumed roughly uniform sequencing depth across donors. Most TCR sequences were uncommon, yet certain public TCRs appeared in many donors.

In its sample, this clone was seen a few times. As yet, its antigen is unknown. Nominal health characterized the donors when sampled, though unrecorded immune exposures were likely. The PCR contained 60 Vbeta and 13 Jbeta primers. The method was immunoSEQ multiplex PCR; TCRdb's version includes in-frame clones alone and lacks a portion of them. The table lists 140,000 to 150,000 clones, nearly 90% of them singletons. Germline lookup yields CDR1 MNHEY and CDR2 SVGAGI. The V gene end was trimmed by 0 bases and the J gene end by 2 bases; junction bases not matched to a gene: 4. The CDR3 runs 15 residues. This chain links TRBV6-5 with TRBJ2-7; 7 bases match TRBD2. Sequences were obtained from PBMCs. This receptor was identified in a woman aged 40-49 years in good health and CMV-seronegative. The CDR3 bases are TGTGCCAGCAGTTACTCGAGCGGACTAGCCTACGAGCAGTACTTC. This gives the protein CASSYSSGLAYEQYF.